This TCR beta chain appears in the sequencing data of a study of blood T cell repertoires in COVID-19 (dated by TCRdb to the early 2020s). About the full investigation: The collaborator samples originated in the United States, Italy and Spain and spanned the acute and convalescent phases of COVID-19. The repertoires were released in a freely available public database meant as a resource for research on the immune response to SARS-CoV-2. The sample metadata nearly always contained a de-identified subject ID, COVID-19 status, age in years and sex. HLA class I and class II types, where available, came from metadata supplied by the sample provider rather than from assay-based typing. Subjects who had been exposed to COVID-19, were actively infected with it, or had recovered from it provided the deeply sampled blood TCRbeta repertoires that made up the dataset. The samples were drawn from two sources: the first 160 participants of the ongoing ImmuneRACE study, and 1,254 subjects contributed by 6 global collaborators. The material from the prospective study consisted of cDNA or gDNA derived from T cells, B-cell-depleted T cells, or PBMCs. What the authors observed across the whole study: Clinical and demographic metadata were provided uncurated, with the amount varying by source and participant.

Looking up the germline V gene (reference sequence) yields CDR1 LGHDT and CDR2 YNNKEL. V is cut back by 4 bases and J by 0 bases, with 10 bases in the junction unmatched. The CDR3 goes from the cysteine to the phenylalanine over 18 residues. Solely the CDR3 DNA is kept, with 54 bases framed from the first base. Participants in the prospective study were enrolled through a virtual design, were aged roughly 18 to 90 years, and lived in approximately 25 United States geographic areas. To assign participants to cohorts, the prospective study relied on clinical history that participants themselves reported in a screening survey and a study questionnaire. A participant counted as exposed if, within 2 weeks of entering the study, that participant had been in contact with someone who had a PCR-confirmed or clinician-diagnosed COVID-19 case. Each participant in the prospective study had whole blood, serum and a nasopharyngeal or oropharyngeal swab collected by mobile phlebotomists. Over a 2-month period, participants in the prospective study had the option of providing additional blood draws and questionnaires. Prospective study blood samples were shipped either frozen or at room temperature before DNA extraction.

A word on this clone: Its antigen specificity is not known. No qualities accompany the bases; no much larger clone lies one base away.

TCRbeta CDR3 regions were amplified from genomic DNA using the immunoSEQ Assay, a bias-controlled multiplex PCR. The paper's data handling went like this. The number of nucleated cells in each sample was estimated by amplification of reference gene primers within the assay. To quantify the absolute abundance of each unique TCRbeta CDR3 rearrangement, sequence reads were collapsed and filtered. For each sample, productive Simpson clonality was calculated by taking the square root of Simpson's diversity index across productive rearrangements. TCRdb took over this immuneACCESS table, retaining in-frame rearrangements with V and J assigned. Such tables are incomplete; in checked studies, under half of the missing clones stem from an unresolved V gene, and the remainder is unexplained. The V and J calls and clone size were taken over from that table, and D and trimming were inferred from the DNA. The sample yields about 350,000 clones; 85% to 90% were counted once. Of the sample, over 0.9% is held by the ten largest clones.

The sequence was collected from a woman in her twenties or thirties who had been exposed to COVID-19. The sequence joins TRBV3-1 (or the pseudogene TRBV3-2) to TRBJ2-1, with TRBD2 matching 9 junction bases. Sequenced sample: PBMCs or T cells enriched from blood (not recorded which). The CDR3 protein is CASSPTTSGLSSYNEQFF. The nucleotides are TGTGCCAGCAGCCCTACGACTAGCGGACTTAGCTCCTACAATGAGCAGTTCTTC.